The 26 T cell receptor beta chains below come from one sample, sequenced in a study of brain T cells in children with intractable seizures. The data were produced by immunoSEQ multiplex PCR, yet TCRdb's version contains in-frame clones alone and is incomplete. The sample shows 78,000 or so clones, about 90% of them seen only once. This specimen consisted of peripheral blood, obtained at surgery. The origin of the receptors is a girl aged 2 to 10 with Rasmussen encephalitis and intractable seizures.

The chain couples TRBV5-1 to TRBJ2-5, with 7 bases matching TRBD2. The V gene end was trimmed by 0 bases and the J gene end by 5 bases; junction bases not matched to a gene: 7. The CDR3 totals 15 residues. Germline V CDR1 and CDR2: SGHRS, YFSETQ. The CDR3 nucleotides are TGCGCCAGCAGCTTGGATGGGAGGGGATGGGAGACCCAGTACTTC. Its translation is CASSLDGRGWETQYF.

The rearrangement links TRBV7-6 to TRBJ1-6; D ambiguous. The ends were cut back, 1 base at V and 10 bases at J, with 14 bases in the middle. Germline V gene data show CDR1 as SGHVS and CDR2 as FNYEAQ. CDR3 length: 15 residues. This CDR3 is CASSLDVPGGSPLHF. For the CDR3, the DNA is TGTGCCAGCAGCTTAGACGTGCCAGGCGGCTCACCCCTCCACTTT.

This sequence joins TRBV7-9 and TRBJ2-1; 12 positions agree with TRBD2. V lost 5 bases, J lost 2 bases, and 4 bases stayed unmatched. The CDR3 extends over 16 amino acids. Germline CDR1 reads SEHNR; CDR2 reads FQNEAQ (reference sequence). CDR3 sequence reads: CASSPRTSGTYNEQFF. CDR3 DNA sequence: TGTGCCAGCAGCCCCCGGACTAGCGGGACCTACAATGAGCAGTTCTTC. Full variable domain (rest looked up from reference TRBV7-9 and TRBJ2-1): DTGVSQNPRHKITKRGQNVTFRCDPISEHNRLYWYRQTLGQGPEFLTYFQNEAQLEKSRLLSDRFSAERPKGSFSTLEIQRTEQGDSAMYLCASSPRTSGTYNEQFFGPGTRLTVL.

The chain recombines TRBV30 with TRBJ1-5; possibly TRBD1 for D (5 bases). The CDR3 has 16 amino acids. Germline loops: CDR1 GTSNPN, CDR2 SVGIG (reference sequence). The V and J ends lost 1 base and 0 bases respectively, with 13 bases between them. The CDR3: CAWSGGGAYSNQPQHF. The CDR3 DNA reads TGTGCCTGGAGTGGTGGAGGGGCTTATAGCAATCAGCCCCAGCATTTT.

This chain joins TRBV5-6 and TRBJ2-3, with TRBD2 matching over 8 bases. V was pared by 3 bases and J by 2 bases, with 11 bases of the junction left unmatched. This CDR3 has 17 residues. Germline values: CDR1 SGHDT, CDR2 YYEEEE. The CDR3: CASSSIPGGLNTDTQYF. CDR3 DNA sequence: TGTGCCAGCAGCTCGATCCCGGGGGGGCTGAACACAGATACGCAGTATTTT.

The rearrangement joins TRBV24-1 to TRBJ2-7; D is possibly TRBD1 or TRBD2 (5 bases each). CDR1 KGHDR and CDR2 SFDVKD come from the germline V gene. Trimming shortened V by 10 bases and J by 6 bases, and 21 bases separated the two germline ends. The CDR3 length is 14 residues. The DNA for the CDR3 is TGTGCCACTCCGGGACGGTGCCTTTCGCTCGAGCAGTACTTC. As protein: CATPGRCLSLEQYF.

The V gene is TRBV6-5, the J gene TRBJ1-6; D might be TRBD1 (5 bases). The CDR3 has 13 residues. Germline CDR1 MNHEY, CDR2 SVGAGI. The V end was cut by 8 bases, the J end by 10 bases, with 15 bases between. The CDR3 region is CASGGRVDSPLHF. The CDR3 DNA reads as TGTGCCAGCGGAGGCAGGGTAGACTCACCCCTCCACTTT.

The chain is built from TRBV27 and TRBJ2-7, with D possibly matching TRBD1 (6 bases). Germline V gives CDR1 MNHEY, CDR2 SMNVEV (reference sequence). This CDR3 spans 13 amino acids. V was cut by 6 bases and J by 6 bases, with 15 bases left in between. The CDR3 reads CASSARGFSEQYF. CDR3 nucleotides: TGTGCCAGCAGCGCCAGGGGTTTTAGCGAGCAGTACTTC.

This clone came up once. The rearrangement uses TRBV5-1 and TRBJ2-2; TRBD2 is a possible D gene (7 bases). Per germline, CDR1 SGHRS and CDR2 YFSETQ. The CDR3 contains 14 residues. Trimming took off 5 bases at V and 4 bases at J, with 12 bases between the two ends. CDR3 sequence (DNA): TGCGCCAGCAGGGGGGGGCCCTCCACCGGGGAGCTGTTTTTT. It encodes CASRGGPSTGELFF.

The rearrangement uses TRBV4-1 and TRBJ2-1; 13 bases map to TRBD2. Trimming removed 5 bases from V and 9 bases from J; junction bases left unmatched: 7. CDR1 and CDR2 (germline): MGHRA, YSYEKL. The CDR3 is 15 amino acids. The CDR3 sequence: CASSLLAGGPSEQFF. Here the CDR3 DNA reads TGCGCCAGCAGCTTACTAGCGGGAGGGCCAAGTGAGCAGTTCTTC.

This chain uses TRBV3-1 (or the pseudogene TRBV3-2) with TRBJ1-1; no definite D call. The CDR3 runs to 14 residues. V gave up 4 bases and J gave up 1 base, with 10 bases separating them. Germline V CDR1 and CDR2: LGHDT, YNNKEL (reference sequence). CDR3 coding DNA: TGTGCCAGCAGCCGCCGAGCGGAGAACACTGAAGCTTTCTTT. Residues: CASSRRAENTEAFF.

The chain links TRBV5-4 to TRBJ1-4, with 8 bases that match TRBD1. After removal of 4 bases from V and 8 bases from J, the junction contained 7 bases not matched to a gene. CDR1 and CDR2 from the germline V gene are SGHNT and YYREEE (reference sequence). The CDR3 spans 14 residues. The CDR3 bases are TGTGCCAGCAGCCTCAGGGGGCAGGCCGAAAAACTGTTTTTT. Protein sequence: CASSLRGQAEKLFF.

The chain links TRBV25-1 to TRBJ2-5; D not resolved. The CDR3 length is 14 residues. CDR1 and CDR2 (germline): MGHDK, SYGVNS. The ends were cut back, 2 bases at V and 3 bases at J, with 10 bases in the middle. CDR3 amino acids: CASSETGRKETQYF. The CDR3 DNA follows: TGTGCCAGCAGTGAAACGGGTAGGAAAGAGACCCAGTACTTC.

This chain links TRBV19 with TRBJ1-5, with D unresolved. V was clipped by 2 bases and J by 11 bases, with 25 bases between them. The CDR3 loop spans 17 amino acids. Germline loops: CDR1 LNHDA, CDR2 SQIVND (reference sequence). In DNA, the CDR3 is TGTGCCAGTAGTATATCCCAGACGTGGGGAGGTCGTATGGCCCAGCATTTT. This encodes CASSISQTWGGRMAQHF.

This chain uses TRBV2 with TRBJ2-5; TRBD1 is a possible D gene (6 bases). The CDR3 consists of 15 residues. Deletions cut 7 bases from V and 1 base from J, with 16 bases between. Germline CDR1 is SNHLY and CDR2 is FYNNEI. CDR3 nucleotide sequence: TGTGCCAGCACCCTCACCACAGGGTTCCAAGAGACCCAGTACTTC. This codes for CASTLTTGFQETQYF. Full variable domain (remainder filled in from reference TRBV2 and TRBJ2-5): EPEVTQTPSHQVTQMGQEVILRCVPISNHLYFYWYRQILGQKVEFLVSFYNNEISEKSEIFDDQFSVERPDGSNFTLKIRSTKLEDSAMYFCASTLTTGFQETQYFGPGTRLLVL.

CDR3 sequence: CASRRTGTRSTIYF. In DNA, the CDR3 is TGTGCCAGCAGGAGGACAGGGACCCGAAGCACCATATATTTT. The chain employs TRBV27 and TRBJ1-3, with TRBD1 matching 8 bases. There are 14 residues in the CDR3. After removal of 6 bases from V and 9 bases from J, the junction contained 10 bases not matched to a gene. Germline loops: CDR1 MNHEY, CDR2 SMNVEV (reference sequence).

The chain joins TRBV7-9 to TRBJ2-3; 8 nucleotides line up with TRBD1. Germline loops: CDR1 SEHNR, CDR2 FQNEAQ (reference sequence). The CDR3 sequence is 15 residues long. V gave up 5 bases and J gave up 3 bases; unmatched junction bases: 7. CDR3 in DNA: TGTGCCAGCAGCCACGACAGGGGAGGTACAGATACGCAGTATTTT. This codes for CASSHDRGGTDTQYF.

This chain links TRBV3-1 (or the pseudogene TRBV3-2) with TRBJ2-5, with TRBD2 identical over 7 bases. The CDR3 runs to 16 residues. Losses at the gene ends were 1 base for V and 5 bases for J; bases not matched to a gene: 10. Germline V CDR1 and CDR2: LGHDT, YNNKEL (reference sequence). In nucleotides, the CDR3 is TGTGCCAGCAGCCAAGGAGCGGGGCCTTTGGCTGAGACCCAGTACTTC. Translating gives CASSQGAGPLAETQYF.

J is TRBJ1-4 and V is TRBV5-3; no definite D call. TRBV5-3 is an ORF, with its function uncertain. Trimming stripped 1 base from V and 12 bases from J, with 13 bases between. This CDR3 has 13 residues. The DNA of the CDR3 is TGTGCCAGAAGCTTGAGAATTCCCCGGCAACTGTTTTTT. Its protein is CARSLRIPRQLFF.

This chain links TRBV27 with TRBJ2-1; D is unclear. V was shortened by 5 bases and J by 3 bases, with 11 bases between the two germline ends. The CDR3 runs 14 residues. The germline V gene encodes CDR1 MNHEY and CDR2 SMNVEV (reference sequence). CDR3 bases: TGTGCCAGCAGTCCCCTTGGGCTCTACAATGAGCAGTTCTTC. As protein: CASSPLGLYNEQFF.

CDR3 DNA: TGTGCCAGCAGCTTAACGGGAATAGCGGGAGACACGCAGTATTTT. It is translated as CASSLTGIAGDTQYF. The rearrangement links TRBV7-3 to TRBJ2-3, with 9 bases fitting TRBD2. The germline gives CDR1 SGHTA, CDR2 FQGTGA. V gave up 0 bases and J gave up 9 bases; unmatched junction bases: 7. CDR3 length: 15 residues.

The chain recombines TRBV9 with TRBJ1-1, with D perhaps TRBD1 (6 bases). The CDR3 has 13 residues. Germline V gene data show CDR1 as SGDLS and CDR2 as YYNGEE. Trimming left V 4 bases short and J 1 base short, with 8 bases between. This chain's CDR3 is CASSLGANTEAFF. In nucleotides, the CDR3 is TGTGCCAGCAGCCTGGGGGCGAACACTGAAGCTTTCTTT.

The V call is TRBV24-1, the J call TRBJ1-4, with a weak D call TRBD1 (5 bases). The CDR3 extends over 13 amino acids. Trimming took off 6 bases at V and 5 bases at J, with 9 bases between the two ends. The V gene's germline CDR1 is KGHDR and CDR2 SFDVKD. CDR3 region: CATSHWGNEKLFF. As DNA, the CDR3 is TGTGCCACCAGTCATTGGGGGAATGAAAAACTGTTTTTT.

The CDR3 DNA reads as TGTGCCAGCAGCCGGGTAGCGGGAGAAGATACGCAGTATTTT. It specifies CASSRVAGEDTQYF. The gene calls are TRBV7-6 and TRBJ2-3; TRBD2 matches at 9 bases. CDR3 length: 14 amino acids. CDR1 and CDR2 from the germline V gene are SGHVS and FNYEAQ. The V gene end was trimmed by 5 bases and the J gene end by 5 bases; junction bases not matched to a gene: 5.

V usage is TRBV6-5 and J usage is TRBJ1-1; TRBD1 matches 9 bases. Germline V CDR1 and CDR2: MNHEY, SVGAGI. There are 14 residues in the CDR3. Trimming took 6 bases from V and 3 from J; bases not matched to a gene: 5. The CDR3 sequence is CASSRGQGDTEAFF. In DNA, the CDR3 is TGTGCCAGCAGCCGGGGACAGGGCGACACTGAAGCTTTCTTT.

The J gene is TRBJ2-7, the V gene TRBV6-1, with 11 bases identical to TRBD1. CDR1 is MNHNS and CDR2 is SASEGT in the germline V gene. The CDR3 has 15 amino acids. J lost 3 bases, V lost 3 bases, and 4 bases had no gene match. CDR3 bases: TGTGCCAGCAGTGAGTTGGGGACAGGGGGCTACGAGCAGTACTTC. Translation gives CASSELGTGGYEQYF.